This TCR beta chain stems from a study of T cells in Graves' hyperthyroidism and ophthalmopathy. Graves' hyperthyroidism without ophthalmopathy progression within 18 months was termed stable. Uncontrolled infections, other autoimmune diseases, pregnancy or lactation led to exclusion of patients. CDR1 is LNHDA and CDR2 is SQIVND in the germline V gene (reference sequence). The CDR3 consists of 15 residues. V lost 11 bases and J lost 0, with 14 bases in between. On this clonotype: Antigen unknown.

The source material, RNA transcripts, was used to amplify TCR beta CDR3 regions. The HTBI primer set drove a first-round RT-PCR of the TCR CDR3. TCRdb fed the multiplex PCR reads into MiXCR, producing one record per CDR3 protein. The sample yields some 800,000 distinct CDR3 sequences, approximately 40% seen once. Study-wide points: The model foresaw ophthalmopathy a median around 6.4 months prior to onset. Blood also carried most thyroid clonotypes expanded above 0.001.

The chain is built from TRBV19 and TRBJ2-6; D ambiguous. Sequencing used blood. This TCR derives from a man between 18 and 35 years old with Graves' hyperthyroidism. For the CDR3, the DNA is TGTGCCGGCAGTTACGAAATCTCTGGGGCCAACGTCCTGACTTTC. It translates to CAGSYEISGANVLTF.